This T cell receptor (beta chain) is from a study of beta chain features in type 1 diabetes. Study context: The number of sorted cells examined across all samples was some 99,000,000.

CDR1 is MNHNY, CDR2 SVGAGI, per germline (reference sequence). J was trimmed by 5 bases and V by 1 base; bases with no gene match: 6. This CDR3 has 16 residues. The isolated RNA, all of it, was reverse transcribed, so expressed TCRB transcripts were what got sequenced. Produced via immunoSEQ multiplex PCR; TCRdb's table is partial and in-frame only. The sample records hundreds of thousands of clones, about 14% being singletons. Findings and caveats of the study: Within each of all four CD4+ subsets, Type 1 diabetes patients had TCRB CDR3s that were moderately but significantly shorter. TCRB repertoires of naive, central memory and Treg cells appeared more similar among patients than among healthy donors. The VDJ junctions of type 1 diabetes patients carried fewer insertions and more deletions.

This clone was seen a handful of times. The target antigen is unknown. V and J are TRBV6-6 and TRBJ2-1, with 9 bases fitting TRBD1. The TCR originated in a young man with type 1 diabetes. Sequencing was carried out using naive CD4+ T cells from blood. The CDR3 DNA reads as TGTGCCAGCAGTTACTATCTGGACAGGGGAAACAATGAGCAGTTCTTC. Residues: CASSYYLDRGNNEQFF.